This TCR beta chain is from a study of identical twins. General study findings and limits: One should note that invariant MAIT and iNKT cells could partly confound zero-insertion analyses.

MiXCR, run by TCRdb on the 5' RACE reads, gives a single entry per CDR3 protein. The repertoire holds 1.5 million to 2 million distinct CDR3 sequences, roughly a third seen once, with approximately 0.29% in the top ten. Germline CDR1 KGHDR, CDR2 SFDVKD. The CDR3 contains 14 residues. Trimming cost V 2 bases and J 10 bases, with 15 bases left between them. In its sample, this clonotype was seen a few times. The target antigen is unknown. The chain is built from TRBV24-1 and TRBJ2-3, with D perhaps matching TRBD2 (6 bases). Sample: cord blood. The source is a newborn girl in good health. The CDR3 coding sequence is TGTGCCACCAGTGATTCGAAGGGGTTAGCGGCGCAGTATTTT. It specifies CATSDSKGLAAQYF.